These 9 T cell receptor beta chains share one sample of origin, sequenced in a study of cytomegalovirus exposure and HLA in healthy donors. TCRdb's table, derived via immunoSEQ multiplex PCR, lists solely in-frame clones and lacks some. The table includes some 320,000 clones, about nine tenths detected once. The specimen sequenced was PBMCs. The receptors originated from a woman aged 30 to 39 in good health and CMV-seropositive.

The CDR3 DNA reads TGCAGCGTTGAAGATGTAGGGGGGGGGACTGAAGCTTTCTTT. This translates into CSVEDVGGGTEAFF. The chain recombines TRBV29-1 with TRBJ1-1, with D maybe TRBD1 (6 bases). There are 14 residues in the CDR3. Between the trimmed V and J ends, which lost 0 bases and 5 bases, there was a span of 13 bases. Germline assignment: CDR1 SQVTM and CDR2 ANQGSEA.

This chain links TRBV28 with TRBJ2-3, with 7 bases lining up with TRBD1. The CDR3 is 19 amino acids. With 5 bases clipped from V and 2 bases from J, the junction kept 19 bases outside the gene matches. Germline CDR1 reads MDHEN; CDR2 reads SYDVKM. The CDR3 bases are TGTGCCAGCAGTACGAGGAGGACAGGAGGCCTAGGGGACACAGATACGCAGTATTTT. This translates into CASSTRRTGGLGDTDTQYF.

The CDR3 nucleotides read TGTGCCACTCGGAGGGATGCCGGGGAGCTGTTTTTT. Translation: CATRRDAGELFF. The rearrangement links TRBV6-5 to TRBJ2-2; D possibly corresponds to TRBD2 (6 bases). This CDR3 is 12 amino acids long. The germline V gene encodes CDR1 MNHEY and CDR2 SVGAGI. V lost 10 bases and J 6 bases, leaving 12 bases between the germline ends.

Here the CDR3 reads CAWSGNSATNEKLFF. The CDR3 DNA follows: TGTGCCTGGAGTGGCAACAGTGCAACTAATGAAAAACTGTTTTTT. This sequence joins TRBV30 and TRBJ1-4; no firm D call. CDR3 length equals 15 residues. Germline assignment: CDR1 GTSNPN and CDR2 SVGIG (reference sequence). Trimming cost V 1 base and J 0 bases, with 9 bases left between them.

This sequence joins TRBV14 and TRBJ2-1; the D gene is possibly TRBD1 (6 bases). V was pared by 4 bases and J by 3 bases, with 16 bases between. Germline V gene lookup returns CDR1 SGHDN and CDR2 FVKESK. The CDR3 length is 16 residues. Written as DNA, the CDR3 is TGTGCCAGCAGCCTCTACCTCCGACAGGACTACAATGAGCAGTTCTTC. This sequence encodes CASSLYLRQDYNEQFF.

This chain connects TRBV9 to TRBJ2-2, with 7 positions matching TRBD1. Germline values: CDR1 SGDLS, CDR2 YYNGEE. There are 18 residues in the CDR3. V dropped 4 bases and J dropped 2; count of bases not matched to a gene: 14. This chain's CDR3 is CASSSSRGQGKNTGELFF. The CDR3 bases are TGTGCCAGCAGCTCTAGTAGGGGGCAGGGAAAAAACACCGGGGAGCTGTTTTTT.

The chain uses TRBV28 and TRBJ1-3; D remains unclear. This CDR3 is 17 amino acids long. Germline CDR1 is MDHEN and CDR2 is SYDVKM. The V and J ends lost 1 base and 0 bases respectively, with 13 bases between them. CDR3 nucleotide sequence: TGTGCCAGCAGTTTATTAGCCCCGGGGAGCTCTGGAAACACCATATATTTT. Its translation is CASSLLAPGSSGNTIYF.

V and J are TRBV9 and TRBJ2-7, with D unresolved. The length of the CDR3 is 14 residues. Trimming removed 0 bases at V and 1 base at J, with 8 bases between. Germline loops: CDR1 SGDLS, CDR2 YYNGEE. The CDR3 sequence: CASSVVEDSYEQYF. The DNA for the CDR3 is TGTGCCAGCAGCGTAGTAGAGGATTCCTACGAGCAGTACTTC.

This clone was observed once. The chain joins TRBV5-1 to TRBJ2-5; TRBD2 is a possible D gene (6 bases). Germline-derived CDR1 and CDR2 are SGHRS and YFSETQ. The germline V and J ends were trimmed by 1 base and 1 base, with 8 bases remaining between them. The CDR3 is 14 amino acids. The CDR3 region is CASSLRGTQETQYF. In nucleotides, the CDR3 is TGCGCCAGCAGCTTGCGCGGGACCCAAGAGACCCAGTACTTC.